This TCR beta chain was profiled in a study of T cell responses to AZD1222 COVID-19 vaccine. Study-level points and caveats: Per reports, nearly half of all spike-specific TCRs target regions that are unmutated in variants. Baseline seropositives among AZD1222 recipients totaled only five to seven.

CDR1 SNHLY and CDR2 FYNNEI come from the germline V gene. CDR3 length: 17 amino acids. V was pared by 7 bases and J by 0 bases, with 18 bases between. About this clone itself: What it recognizes is unknown.

Libraries were prepared by immunoSEQ multiplex PCR; TCRdb keeps only in-frame clonotypes and omits some of them. Seen here are 130,000 to 150,000 clones, roughly 91% observed once, and the top ten hold under 2%. This clonotype was obtained from an adult in good health. V and J are TRBV2 and TRBJ1-4; D may be TRBD1 (6 bases). Specimen: peripheral blood, collected on day 0 of AZD1222 vaccination. This CDR3 is CASIRIRGWATNEKLFF. The CDR3 region has the DNA TGTGCCAGCATCAGAATAAGGGGGTGGGCAACTAATGAAAAACTGTTTTTT.